The rows below give T cell receptor beta chains drawn from one sample of a study of early T cells in non-severe SARS-CoV-2 infection. TCRdb recomputed calls from the 5' RACE reads with MiXCR, one row per CDR3 protein. The sample records around 46,000 distinct CDR3 sequences, over 5% being singletons. The sample was whole blood, taken at baseline. These receptors came from an adult who was a healthcare worker with PCR-confirmed SARS-CoV-2 infection or an uninfected control (not recorded which). Both conserved end residues are part of each CDR3. D genes are given only for firm matches. Rows may omit the clone size; those that give it use once, few, many or a size class.

>TRBD2|many|TRBJ2-2|TRBV3-1
CASSQGLAASNTGELFF
TGTGCCAGCAGCCAAGGACTAGCGGCTTCGAACACCGGGGAGCTGTTTTTT
>NA|many|TRBJ2-3|TRBV28
CASSLTTTFSTDTQYF
TGTGCCAGCAGTTTGACAACTACCTTTAGCACAGATACGCAGTATTTT
>NA|many|TRBJ1-1|TRBV7-3
CASSPTGGGDTEAFF
TGTGCCAGCAGCCCAACGGGCGGGGGAGACACTGAAGCTTTCTTT
>TRBD2|many|TRBJ2-1|TRBV7-7
CASSPYRGGYNEQFF
TGTGCTAGCAGCCCCTACCGGGGGGGTTACAATGAGCAGTTCTTC
>NA|many|TRBJ2-3|TRBV7-9
CASTPRVSTDTQYF
TGTGCCAGCACCCCCAGGGTTAGCACAGATACGCAGTATTTT
>NA|NA|TRBJ1-2|TRBV29-1
CSVDISGNGGYTF
TGCAGCGTTGATATATCTGGGAATGGTGGCTACACCTTC
>TRBD1|few|TRBJ2-7|TRBV5-5
CASSPDRGYEQYF
TGTGCCAGCAGCCCAGACAGGGGTTACGAGCAGTACTTC
>TRBD2|many|TRBJ2-7|TRBV20-1
CSASGTSVYEQYF
TGCAGTGCTTCCGGGACTAGCGTTTACGAGCAGTACTTC
>NA|many|TRBJ1-5|TRBV20-1
CSARTSNQPQHF
TGCAGTGCTAGGACCAGCAATCAGCCCCAGCATTTT
>NA|few|TRBJ2-5|TRBV5-1
CASSTDQETQYF
TGCGCCAGCAGCACGGACCAAGAGACCCAGTACTTC
>NA|NA|TRBJ1-1|TRBV10-3
CAISEREEVNTEAFF
TGTGCCATCAGTGAGAGGGAGGAGGTGAACACTGAAGCTTTCTTT
>NA|many|TRBJ2-1|TRBV4-1
CASSQDPGGEQFF
TGCGCCAGCAGCCAAGATCCCGGGGGTGAGCAGTTCTTC
>NA|many|TRBJ2-1|TRBV11-2
CASSSSRGSSYNEQFF
TGTGCCAGCAGCTCCTCTCGGGGAAGCTCCTACAATGAGCAGTTCTTC
>NA|few|TRBJ2-7|TRBV11-2
CASSLQGSYEQYF
TGTGCCAGCAGCTTACAAGGATCCTACGAGCAGTACTTC
>NA|many|TRBJ2-3|TRBV12-3/TRBV12-4
CASSLWDSGYDTDTQYF
TGTGCCAGCAGTTTATGGGATAGCGGTTACGACACAGATACGCAGTATTTT
>TRBD1|NA|TRBJ2-5|TRBV7-7
CASSLSGGVETQYF
TGTGCTAGCAGCTTATCAGGGGGCGTAGAGACCCAGTACTTC
>TRBD1|few|TRBJ2-7|TRBV14
CASSPNRGVFHEQYF
TGTGCCAGCAGCCCCAACAGGGGGGTTTTCCACGAGCAGTACTTC
>TRBD1|many|TRBJ1-2|TRBV20-1
CSAQGTGDNYGYTF
TGCAGTGCGCAAGGGACAGGGGACAACTATGGCTACACCTTC
>NA|many|TRBJ2-1|TRBV30
CARGRSYNEQFF
TGTGCCCGGGGTCGGTCCTACAATGAGCAGTTCTTC
>NA|NA|TRBJ2-3|TRBV29-1
CSVWGGDTQYF
TGCAGCGTTTGGGGCGGGGATACGCAGTATTTT
>NA|many|TRBJ2-1|TRBV20-1
CSARDAGIDYNEQFF
TGCAGTGCTAGAGATGCAGGGATAGACTACAATGAGCAGTTCTTC
>NA|many|TRBJ2-3|TRBV18
CASSPASTDTQYF
TGTGCCAGCTCACCAGCCAGCACAGATACGCAGTATTTT
>NA|NA|TRBJ2-3|TRBV29-1
CSASILAAETDTQYF
TGCAGCGCCAGCATCCTAGCAGCAGAAACAGATACGCAGTATTTT